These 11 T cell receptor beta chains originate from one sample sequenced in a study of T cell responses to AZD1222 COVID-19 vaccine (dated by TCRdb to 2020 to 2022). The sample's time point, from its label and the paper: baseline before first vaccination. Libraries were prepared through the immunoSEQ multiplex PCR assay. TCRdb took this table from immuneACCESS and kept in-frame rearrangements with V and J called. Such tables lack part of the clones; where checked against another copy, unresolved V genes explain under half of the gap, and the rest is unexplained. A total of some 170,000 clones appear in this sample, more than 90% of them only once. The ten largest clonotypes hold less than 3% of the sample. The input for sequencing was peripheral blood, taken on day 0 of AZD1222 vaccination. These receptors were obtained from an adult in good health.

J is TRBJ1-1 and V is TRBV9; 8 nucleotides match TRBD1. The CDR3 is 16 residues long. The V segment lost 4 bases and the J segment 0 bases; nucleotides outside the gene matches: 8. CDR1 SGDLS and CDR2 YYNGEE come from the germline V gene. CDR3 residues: CASSPRDRRLNTEAFF. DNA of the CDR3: TGTGCCAGCAGCCCTCGGGACAGGCGATTGAACACTGAAGCTTTCTTT.

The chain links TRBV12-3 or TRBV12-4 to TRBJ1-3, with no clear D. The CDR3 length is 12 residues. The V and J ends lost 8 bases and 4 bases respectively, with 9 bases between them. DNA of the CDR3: TGTGCCAGCTCAAACACCGGAAACACCATATATTTT. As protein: CASSNTGNTIYF.

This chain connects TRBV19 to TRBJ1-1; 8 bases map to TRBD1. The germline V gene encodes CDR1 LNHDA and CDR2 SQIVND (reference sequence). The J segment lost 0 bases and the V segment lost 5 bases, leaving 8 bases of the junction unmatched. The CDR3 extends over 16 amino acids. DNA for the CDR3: TGTGCCAGTAGTCTTTCCCGGGACAGGTTGAACACTGAAGCTTTCTTT. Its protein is CASSLSRDRLNTEAFF.

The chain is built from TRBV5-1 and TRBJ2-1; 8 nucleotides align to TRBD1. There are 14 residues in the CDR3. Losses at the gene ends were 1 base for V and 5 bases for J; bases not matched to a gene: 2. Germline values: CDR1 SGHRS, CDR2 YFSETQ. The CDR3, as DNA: TGCGCCAGCAGCTTGCGACAGGGGAACAATGAGCAGTTCTTC. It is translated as CASSLRQGNNEQFF.

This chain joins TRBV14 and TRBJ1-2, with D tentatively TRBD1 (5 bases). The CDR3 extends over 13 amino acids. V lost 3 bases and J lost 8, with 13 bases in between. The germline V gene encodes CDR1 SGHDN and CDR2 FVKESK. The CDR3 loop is CASSQTQGGGYTF. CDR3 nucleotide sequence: TGTGCCAGCAGCCAGACTCAGGGAGGGGGCTACACCTTC.

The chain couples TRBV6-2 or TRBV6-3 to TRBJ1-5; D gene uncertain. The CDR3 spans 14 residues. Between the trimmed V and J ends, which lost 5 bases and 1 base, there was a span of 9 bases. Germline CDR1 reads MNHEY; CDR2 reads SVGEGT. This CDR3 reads CASSPRRSNQPQHF. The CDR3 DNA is TGTGCCAGCAGTCCAAGACGGAGCAATCAGCCCCAGCATTTT.

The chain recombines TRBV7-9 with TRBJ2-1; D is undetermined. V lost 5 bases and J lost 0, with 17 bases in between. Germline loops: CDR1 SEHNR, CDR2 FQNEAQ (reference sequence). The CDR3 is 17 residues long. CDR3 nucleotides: TGTGCCAGCAGCGATTCCCGACTCCCTGGCTCCTACAATGAGCAGTTCTTC. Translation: CASSDSRLPGSYNEQFF.

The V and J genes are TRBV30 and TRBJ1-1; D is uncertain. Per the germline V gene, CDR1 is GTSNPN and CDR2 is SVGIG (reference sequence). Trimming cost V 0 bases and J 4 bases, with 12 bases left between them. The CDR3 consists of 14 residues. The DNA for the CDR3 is TGTGCCTGGAGTGTCGGACCCCTGGGCACTGAAGCTTTCTTT. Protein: CAWSVGPLGTEAFF.

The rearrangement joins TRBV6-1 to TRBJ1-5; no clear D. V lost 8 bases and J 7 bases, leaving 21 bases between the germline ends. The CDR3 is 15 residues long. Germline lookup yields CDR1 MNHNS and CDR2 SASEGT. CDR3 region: CASGEAPDLGQPQHF. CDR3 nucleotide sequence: TGTGCCAGCGGAGAAGCCCCTGATCTCGGCCAGCCCCAGCATTTT.

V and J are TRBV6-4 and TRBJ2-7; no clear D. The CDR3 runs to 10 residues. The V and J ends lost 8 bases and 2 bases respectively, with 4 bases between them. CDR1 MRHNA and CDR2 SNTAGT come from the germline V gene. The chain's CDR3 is CASRTYEQYF. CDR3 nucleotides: TGTGCCAGCCGTACCTACGAGCAGTACTTC.

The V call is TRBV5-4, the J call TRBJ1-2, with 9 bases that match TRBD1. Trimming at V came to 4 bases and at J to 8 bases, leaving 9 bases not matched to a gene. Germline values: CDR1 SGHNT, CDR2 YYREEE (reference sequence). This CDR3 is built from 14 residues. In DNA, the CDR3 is TGTGCCAGCAGCCAGCTTGGGACAGGGACCGGCTACACCTTC. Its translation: CASSQLGTGTGYTF.